The clone carrying this TCR beta chain has just one count. Antigen: not known. These data are taken from a study of T cell repertoires and HLA-DP antigens. Overall study results and limits: Sorted CD137+ cells had clonality roughly 0.42 against both alloantigens, versus around 0.039 pre-culture.

Germline CDR1 is MDHEN and CDR2 is SYDVKM. V was pared by 10 bases and J by 0 bases, with 7 bases of the junction left unmatched. The CDR3 length is 15 residues. Untouched CD4+ T cells were bead-isolated at roughly 98% purity. Pre-culture CD4+ samples were sequenced deeply, targeting approximately 200,000 T cell genomes. Clones were read by immunoSEQ multiplex PCR, and TCRdb kept only the in-frame ones, dropping some. The top ten clones hold under 0.35% of a sample with some 120,000 clones, over 90% of them seen once. The material sequenced was CD4+ T cells from PBMCs. This sequence was found in a woman aged 18-29 years in good health and CMV-seronegative. The V and J genes are TRBV28 and TRBJ2-3, with 10 bases identical to TRBD1. The CDR3 DNA follows: TGTGCCACCCCGACAGGGGGCCTTAGCACAGATACGCAGTATTTT. Amino acids: CATPTGGLSTDTQYF. The full variable domain, its missing parts supplied by reference TRBV28 and TRBJ2-3, is DVKVTQSSRYLVKRTGEKVFLECVQDMDHENMFWYRQDPGLGLRLIYFSYDVKMKEKGDIPEGYSVSREKKERFSLILESASTNQTSMYLCATPTGGLSTDTQYFGPGTRLTVL.